This is a list of T cell receptor beta chains from one sample in a study of T cell responses to AZD1222 COVID-19 vaccine. The data were produced by immunoSEQ multiplex PCR, yet TCRdb's version contains in-frame clones alone and is incomplete. The sample carries about 160,000 clones, 75% to 90% recorded once. Sequences were derived from peripheral blood, sampled on day 0 of AZD1222 vaccination. The receptors stem from an adult in good health. Each CDR3 is given with its conserved first and last residue. Fields, in order: V gene, clone size, CDR3 length, J gene, D gene, CDR3 DNA, CDR3 protein. D genes are given only for firm matches. Part of the rows lack a size; the others show once, few, many or a class for expanded clones.

V gene: TRBV18
clone size: NA
CDR3 length: 15
J gene: TRBJ2-7
D gene: NA
CDR3 DNA: TGTGCCAGCTCACCTAGGCCAAGGGACACCTACGAGCAGTACTTC
CDR3 protein: CASSPRPRDTYEQYF

V gene: TRBV21-1
clone size: NA
CDR3 length: 14
J gene: TRBJ2-7
D gene: NA
CDR3 DNA: TGTGCCAGCATCGCCGTCGGGGACCGCTACGAGCAGTACTTC
CDR3 protein: CASIAVGDRYEQYF

V gene: TRBV5-1
clone size: NA
CDR3 length: 15
J gene: TRBJ2-7
D gene: TRBD1
CDR3 DNA: TGCGCCAGCAGCCGCGGGACAGGGGGAACCTACGAGCAGTACTTC
CDR3 protein: CASSRGTGGTYEQYF

V gene: TRBV6-1
clone size: once
CDR3 length: 13
J gene: TRBJ1-3
D gene: NA
CDR3 DNA: TGTGCCAGCAGTGTACACTCTGGAAACACCATATATTTT
CDR3 protein: CASSVHSGNTIYF

V gene: TRBV10-2
clone size: NA
CDR3 length: 15
J gene: TRBJ1-3
D gene: NA
CDR3 DNA: TGCGCCAGCAGTGAACTCGGGGGGCCTGGAAACACCATATATTTT
CDR3 protein: CASSELGGPGNTIYF

V gene: TRBV6-2/TRBV6-3
clone size: NA
CDR3 length: 16
J gene: TRBJ2-7
D gene: NA
CDR3 DNA: TGTGCCAGCAGTTACTCGCTCAGCCCGGCGGTCCACGAGCAGTACTTC
CDR3 protein: CASSYSLSPAVHEQYF

V gene: TRBV5-1
clone size: NA
CDR3 length: 12
J gene: TRBJ2-5
D gene: NA
CDR3 DNA: TGCGCCAGCGGCGGTTCTCAAGAGACCCAGTACTTC
CDR3 protein: CASGGSQETQYF

V gene: TRBV5-4
clone size: NA
CDR3 length: 14
J gene: TRBJ1-2
D gene: NA
CDR3 DNA: TGTGCCAGCAGCCAACAGGGAACCCACTATGGCTACACCTTC
CDR3 protein: CASSQQGTHYGYTF

V gene: TRBV30
clone size: NA
CDR3 length: 15
J gene: TRBJ1-4
D gene: NA
CDR3 DNA: TGTGCCTGGAGTGTACCCGCAGGGGCGGGGGAAAAACTGTTTTTT
CDR3 protein: CAWSVPAGAGEKLFF

V gene: TRBV5-1
clone size: NA
CDR3 length: 17
J gene: TRBJ1-6
D gene: NA
CDR3 DNA: TGCGCCAGCAGCTTGGCCGTCCCCGCGCAGGGGAATTCACCCCTCCACTTT
CDR3 protein: CASSLAVPAQGNSPLHF

V gene: TRBV19
clone size: NA
CDR3 length: 18
J gene: TRBJ2-6
D gene: TRBD1
CDR3 DNA: TGTGCCAGTAGTAAAAACAGGGGCTGGAGCTCTGGGGCCAACGTCCTGACTTTC
CDR3 protein: CASSKNRGWSSGANVLTF

V gene: TRBV4-2
clone size: NA
CDR3 length: 17
J gene: TRBJ2-1
D gene: NA
CDR3 DNA: TGTGCCAGCAGCCAGGAGGTCGGGGGAGCCTCCTACAATGAGCAGTTCTTC
CDR3 protein: CASSQEVGGASYNEQFF

V gene: TRBV28
clone size: once
CDR3 length: 17
J gene: TRBJ2-1
D gene: TRBD2
CDR3 DNA: TGTGCCAGCAGTTTATCTCCTAGCGGGGCCGTTCGAGATGAGCAGTTCTTC
CDR3 protein: CASSLSPSGAVRDEQFF

V gene: TRBV6-5
clone size: few
CDR3 length: 14
J gene: TRBJ1-1
D gene: NA
CDR3 DNA: TGTGCCAGCTCGCGATCAGCGTTACGGACTGAAGCTTTCTTT
CDR3 protein: CASSRSALRTEAFF

V gene: TRBV4-1
clone size: NA
CDR3 length: 17
J gene: TRBJ2-7
D gene: NA
CDR3 DNA: TGCGCCAGCAGCCAAGGTCCCCAGAAAAGGGGGGGCGGGGAGCAGTACTTC
CDR3 protein: CASSQGPQKRGGGEQYF

V gene: TRBV19
clone size: NA
CDR3 length: 14
J gene: TRBJ2-3
D gene: NA
CDR3 DNA: TGTGCCAGTACCCCCGCCGGGGGGCCAGATACGCAGTATTTT
CDR3 protein: CASTPAGGPDTQYF

V gene: TRBV4-3
clone size: NA
CDR3 length: 14
J gene: TRBJ2-2
D gene: NA
CDR3 DNA: TGCGCCAGCAGCCAAGACCCGTACACCGGGGAGCTGTTTTTT
CDR3 protein: CASSQDPYTGELFF

V gene: TRBV27
clone size: NA
CDR3 length: 16
J gene: TRBJ1-2
D gene: TRBD1
CDR3 DNA: TGTGCCAGCAGCCGCGACCTGACCGGGACAGGACATGGCTACACCTTC
CDR3 protein: CASSRDLTGTGHGYTF

V gene: TRBV6-1
clone size: once
CDR3 length: 15
J gene: TRBJ2-1
D gene: NA
CDR3 DNA: TGTGCCAGCAGTGAATGGGGGATCTCATACAATGAGCAGTTCTTC
CDR3 protein: CASSEWGISYNEQFF

V gene: TRBV6-5
clone size: NA
CDR3 length: 16
J gene: TRBJ1-2
D gene: TRBD1
CDR3 DNA: TGTGCCAGCAGTTACGGGACGGGACAGGGCCACTATGGCTACACCTTC
CDR3 protein: CASSYGTGQGHYGYTF

V gene: TRBV7-3
clone size: NA
CDR3 length: 13
J gene: TRBJ2-5
D gene: NA
CDR3 DNA: TGTGCCAGCAGCTCCGGACCTCAAGAGACCCAGTACTTC
CDR3 protein: CASSSGPQETQYF

V gene: TRBV7-2
clone size: NA
CDR3 length: 16
J gene: TRBJ2-3
D gene: TRBD2
CDR3 DNA: TGTGCCAGCAGCTTAGGTCTAGCGGGGGGGTCAGATACGCAGTATTTT
CDR3 protein: CASSLGLAGGSDTQYF

V gene: TRBV30
clone size: NA
CDR3 length: 14
J gene: TRBJ1-1
D gene: TRBD1
CDR3 DNA: TGTGCCTGGAGTGTACTGGGACAGGGGGCTGAAGCTTTCTTT
CDR3 protein: CAWSVLGQGAEAFF

V gene: TRBV27
clone size: few
CDR3 length: 15
J gene: TRBJ1-5
D gene: NA
CDR3 DNA: TGTGCCAGCCGCCTACTCCGGGGTCGCAATCAGCCCCAGCATTTT
CDR3 protein: CASRLLRGRNQPQHF

V gene: TRBV7-9
clone size: NA
CDR3 length: 12
J gene: TRBJ2-7
D gene: NA
CDR3 DNA: TGTGCCAGCAGCCCCGCGGTCGGGGAGCAGTACTTC
CDR3 protein: CASSPAVGEQYF

V gene: TRBV4-1
clone size: NA
CDR3 length: 15
J gene: TRBJ1-3
D gene: NA
CDR3 DNA: TGCGCCAGCAGCCCCATAGGGAACTCTGGAAACACCATATATTTT
CDR3 protein: CASSPIGNSGNTIYF

V gene: TRBV2
clone size: NA
CDR3 length: 13
J gene: TRBJ2-3
D gene: NA
CDR3 DNA: TGTGCCAGCAGTGTCGAGGGTAGAGATACGCAGTATTTT
CDR3 protein: CASSVEGRDTQYF

V gene: TRBV10-2
clone size: NA
CDR3 length: 11
J gene: TRBJ2-3
D gene: NA
CDR3 DNA: TGCGCCAGCCTAGACAGAGTCACGCAGTATTTT
CDR3 protein: CASLDRVTQYF

V gene: TRBV7-3
clone size: NA
CDR3 length: 14
J gene: TRBJ1-1
D gene: TRBD1
CDR3 DNA: TGTGCCAGCAGCCGAGCTGGGACAGCAACTGAAGCTTTCTTT
CDR3 protein: CASSRAGTATEAFF

V gene: TRBV19
clone size: NA
CDR3 length: 14
J gene: TRBJ1-5
D gene: NA
CDR3 DNA: TGTGCCAGTAGCCCCAGGGATAGCAATCAGCCCCAGCATTTT
CDR3 protein: CASSPRDSNQPQHF

V gene: TRBV27
clone size: NA
CDR3 length: 13
J gene: TRBJ2-1
D gene: TRBD1
CDR3 DNA: TGTGCCACCGAGGACAGGGGCTACAATGAGCAGTTCTTC
CDR3 protein: CATEDRGYNEQFF

V gene: TRBV7-9
clone size: NA
CDR3 length: 17
J gene: TRBJ1-3
D gene: NA
CDR3 DNA: TGTGCCAGCAGCTTAGTGACAGGCGAGCTCTCTGGAAACACCATATATTTT
CDR3 protein: CASSLVTGELSGNTIYF

V gene: TRBV3-1/TRBV3-2
clone size: NA
CDR3 length: 23
J gene: TRBJ2-5
D gene: TRBD2
CDR3 DNA: TGTGCCAGCAGCCAAGATCATTTGGGACTAGCGGGGGTAGTAAAAACGTACCAAGAGACCCAGTACTTC
CDR3 protein: CASSQDHLGLAGVVKTYQETQYF

V gene: TRBV19
clone size: NA
CDR3 length: 15
J gene: TRBJ1-4
D gene: NA
CDR3 DNA: TGTGCCAGTAGTATAGGGGCCAGCTTTAATGAAAAACTGTTTTTT
CDR3 protein: CASSIGASFNEKLFF